This T cell receptor beta chain was recorded in a study of OX40 agonist ivuxolimab in advanced cancers. Produced via immunoSEQ multiplex PCR; TCRdb's table is partial and in-frame only. Altogether about 70,000 clones are present, less than 90% being singletons, with the ten largest covering 10% to 15%. Germline-derived CDR1 and CDR2 are MGHDK and SYGVNS. V lost 5 bases and J 9 bases, leaving 8 bases between the germline ends. This CDR3 has 11 amino acids. The receptor was isolated from an adult with an advanced solid tumor such as melanoma, head and neck, liver or kidney cancer. The chain has TRBV25-1 and TRBJ2-1; D is unclear. The source material was CD4+ or CD8+ T cells sorted from blood, sampled in a trial of the OX40 agonist ivuxolimab. The CDR3 sequence is CASSSGPEQFF. The CDR3 coding sequence is TGTGCCAGCAGTTCCGGTCCTGAGCAGTTCTTC.